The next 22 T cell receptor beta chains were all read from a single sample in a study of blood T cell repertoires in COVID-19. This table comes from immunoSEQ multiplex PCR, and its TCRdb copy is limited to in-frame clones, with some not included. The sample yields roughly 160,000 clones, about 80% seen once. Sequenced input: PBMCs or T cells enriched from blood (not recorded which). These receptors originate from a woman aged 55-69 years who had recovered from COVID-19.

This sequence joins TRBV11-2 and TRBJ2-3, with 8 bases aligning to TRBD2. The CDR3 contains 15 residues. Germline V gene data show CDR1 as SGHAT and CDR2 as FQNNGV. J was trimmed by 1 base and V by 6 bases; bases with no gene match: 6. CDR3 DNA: TGTGCCAGCAGTCGATCGACTAGCGGCACAGATACGCAGTATTTT. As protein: CASSRSTSGTDTQYF.

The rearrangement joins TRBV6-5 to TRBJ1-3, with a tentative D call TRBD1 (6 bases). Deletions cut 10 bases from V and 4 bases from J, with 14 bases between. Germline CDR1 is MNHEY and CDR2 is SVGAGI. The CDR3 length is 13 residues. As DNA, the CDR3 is TGTGCCACCATACAGGGACCGGGAAACACCATATATTTT. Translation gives CATIQGPGNTIYF.

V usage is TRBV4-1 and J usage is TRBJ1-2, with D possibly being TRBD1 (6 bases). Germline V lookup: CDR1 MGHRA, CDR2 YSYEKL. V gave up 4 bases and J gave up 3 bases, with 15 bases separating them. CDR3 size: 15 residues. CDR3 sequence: CASSPRTEADYGYTF. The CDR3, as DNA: TGCGCCAGCAGCCCCCGGACAGAGGCAGACTATGGCTACACCTTC.

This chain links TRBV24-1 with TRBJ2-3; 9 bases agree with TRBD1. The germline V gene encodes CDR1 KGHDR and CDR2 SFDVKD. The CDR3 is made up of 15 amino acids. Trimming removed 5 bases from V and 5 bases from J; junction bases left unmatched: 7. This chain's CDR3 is CATSGTPDRGDTQYF. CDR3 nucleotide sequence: TGTGCCACCAGTGGTACACCGGACAGGGGAGATACGCAGTATTTT.

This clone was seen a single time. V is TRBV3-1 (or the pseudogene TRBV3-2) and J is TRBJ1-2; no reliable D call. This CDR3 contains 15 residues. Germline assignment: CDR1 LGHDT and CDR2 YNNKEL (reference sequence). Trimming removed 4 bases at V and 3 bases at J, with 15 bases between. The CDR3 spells CASSPGGDLYYGYTF. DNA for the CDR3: TGTGCCAGCAGCCCTGGTGGAGATCTCTACTATGGCTACACCTTC.

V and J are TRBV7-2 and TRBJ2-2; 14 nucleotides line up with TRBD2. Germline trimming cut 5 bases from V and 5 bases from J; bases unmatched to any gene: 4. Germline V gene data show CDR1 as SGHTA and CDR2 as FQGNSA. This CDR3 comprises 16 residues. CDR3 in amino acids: CASSPGLAGVTGELFF. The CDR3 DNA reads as TGTGCCAGCAGCCCGGGACTAGCGGGGGTTACCGGGGAGCTGTTTTTT.

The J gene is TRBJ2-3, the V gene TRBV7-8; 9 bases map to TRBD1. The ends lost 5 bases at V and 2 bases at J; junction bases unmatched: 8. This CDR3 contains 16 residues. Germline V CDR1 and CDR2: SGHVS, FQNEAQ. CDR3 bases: TGTGCCAGCAGCCCACAACAGGGGGCGGACACAGATACGCAGTATTTT. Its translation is CASSPQQGADTDTQYF.

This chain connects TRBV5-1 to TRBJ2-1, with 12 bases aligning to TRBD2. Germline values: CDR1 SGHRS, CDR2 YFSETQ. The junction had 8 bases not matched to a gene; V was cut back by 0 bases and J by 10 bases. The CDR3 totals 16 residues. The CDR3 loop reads CASSLGPRTSGEEQFF. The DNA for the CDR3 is TGCGCCAGCAGCTTGGGTCCCCGGACTAGCGGGGAGGAGCAGTTCTTC.

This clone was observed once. The CDR3 region is CSVGDPGSYGYTF. The CDR3 nucleotides are TGCAGCGTTGGCGACCCAGGAAGCTATGGCTACACCTTC. The V gene is TRBV29-1, the J gene TRBJ1-2, with no clear D. Between the trimmed V and J ends, which lost 4 bases and 4 bases, there was a span of 13 bases. This CDR3 is built from 13 residues. From germline, CDR1 is SQVTM and CDR2 ANQGSEA.

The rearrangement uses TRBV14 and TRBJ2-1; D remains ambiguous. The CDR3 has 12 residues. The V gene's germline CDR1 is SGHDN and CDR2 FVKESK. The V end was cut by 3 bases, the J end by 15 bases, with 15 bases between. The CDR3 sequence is CASSQRVGERFF. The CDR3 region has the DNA TGTGCCAGCAGCCAGCGAGTGGGCGAAAGGTTCTTC. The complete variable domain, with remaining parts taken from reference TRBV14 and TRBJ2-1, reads EAGVTQFPSHSVIEKGQTVTLRCDPISGHDNLYWYRRVMGKEIKFLLHFVKESKQDESGMPNNRFLAERTGGTYSTLKVQPAELEDSGVYFCASSQRVGERFFGPGTRLTVL.

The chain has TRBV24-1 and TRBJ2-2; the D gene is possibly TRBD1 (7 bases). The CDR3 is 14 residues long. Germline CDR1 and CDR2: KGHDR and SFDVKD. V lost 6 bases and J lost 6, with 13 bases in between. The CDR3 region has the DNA TGTGCCACCAGTCAACCAGGGGGGTCCGGGGAGCTGTTTTTT. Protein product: CATSQPGGSGELFF.

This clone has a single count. The DNA for the CDR3 is TGTGCCAGCAGCCAAGAACGGGCAGGGTGGGCAACTAATGAAAAACTGTTTTTT. It is translated as CASSQERAGWATNEKLFF. J is TRBJ1-4 and V is TRBV3-1 (or the pseudogene TRBV3-2); maybe TRBD1 (5 bases). With 0 bases removed from V and 0 bases from J, the gap between germline ends came to 14 bases. CDR1 and CDR2 (germline): LGHDT, YNNKEL (reference sequence). There are 18 residues in the CDR3.

DNA for the CDR3: TGTGCCAGCAGTGAAGACGTGGGGGGGGTATTTTCTACGCAGTATTTT. Translating it yields CASSEDVGGVFSTQYF. The rearrangement uses TRBV6-1 and TRBJ2-3; 7 nucleotides align to TRBD2. Trimming removed 1 base from V and 8 bases from J; junction bases left unmatched: 12. The CDR3 is 16 amino acids. Per the germline V gene, CDR1 is MNHNS and CDR2 is SASEGT.

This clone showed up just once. DNA for the CDR3: TGTGCCAGCAGCCTGGACAGGAACACTGAAGCTTTCTTT. Its protein is CASSLDRNTEAFF. The chain couples TRBV5-6 to TRBJ1-1; possible D gene TRBD1, 6 bases. Germline-derived CDR1 and CDR2 are SGHDT and YYEEEE. This CDR3 is 13 amino acids long. Trimming removed 4 bases from V and 1 base from J, with 8 bases in between.

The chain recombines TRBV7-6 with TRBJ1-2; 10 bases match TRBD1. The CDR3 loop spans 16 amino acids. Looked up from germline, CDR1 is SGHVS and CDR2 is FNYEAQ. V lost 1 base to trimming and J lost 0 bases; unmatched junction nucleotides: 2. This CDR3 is CASSLGTGGANYGYTF. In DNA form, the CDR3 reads TGTGCCAGCAGCTTAGGGACAGGGGGAGCTAACTATGGCTACACCTTC.

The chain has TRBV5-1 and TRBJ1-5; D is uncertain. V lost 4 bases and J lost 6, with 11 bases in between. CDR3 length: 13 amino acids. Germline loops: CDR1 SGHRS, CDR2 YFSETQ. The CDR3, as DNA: TGCGCCAGCAGCCTGGGTACCGGTCAGCCCCAGCATTTT. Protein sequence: CASSLGTGQPQHF.

The CDR3 DNA is TGTGCCAGTAGTACTGCCCCCGACAGGGAGCAGTACTTC. Its protein is CASSTAPDREQYF. The chain couples TRBV19 to TRBJ2-7, with D maybe TRBD1 (6 bases). The germline V gene has CDR1 LNHDA and CDR2 SQIVND (reference sequence). The V end lost 4 bases, the J end lost 7 bases, and 14 bases lay between the germline ends. The CDR3 is 13 amino acids.

CDR3 protein: CATSREYSYNSPLHF. The CDR3 coding sequence is TGTGCCACCAGCAGAGAATACTCCTATAATTCACCCCTCCACTTT. The genes are TRBV15 and TRBJ1-6; D is ambiguous. V lost 0 bases to trimming and J lost 0 bases, with 3 bases between them. Germline loops: CDR1 LNHNV, CDR2 YYDKDF (reference sequence). The CDR3 spans 15 residues. Drawing the rest from reference TRBV15 and TRBJ1-6, the complete variable domain is DAMVIQNPRYQVTQFGKPVTLSCSQTLNHNVMYWYQQKSSQAPKLLFHYYDKDFNNEADTPDNFQSRRPNTSFCFLDIRSPGLGDTAMYLCATSREYSYNSPLHFGNGTRLTVT.

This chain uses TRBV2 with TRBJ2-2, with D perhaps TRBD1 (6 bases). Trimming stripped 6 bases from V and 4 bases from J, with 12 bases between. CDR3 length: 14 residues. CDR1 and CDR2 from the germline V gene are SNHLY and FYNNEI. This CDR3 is CASRETGFTGELFF. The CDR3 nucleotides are TGTGCCAGCAGGGAAACAGGGTTCACCGGGGAGCTGTTTTTT.

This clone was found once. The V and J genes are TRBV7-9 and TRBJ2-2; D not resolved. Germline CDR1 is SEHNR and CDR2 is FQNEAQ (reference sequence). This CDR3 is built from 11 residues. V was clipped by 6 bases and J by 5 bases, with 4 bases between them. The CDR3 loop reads CASRITGELFF. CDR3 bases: TGTGCCAGCAGAATAACCGGGGAGCTGTTTTTT.

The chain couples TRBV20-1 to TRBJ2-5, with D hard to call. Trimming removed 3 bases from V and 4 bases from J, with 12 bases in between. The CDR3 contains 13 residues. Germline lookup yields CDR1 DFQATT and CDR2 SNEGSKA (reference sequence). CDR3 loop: CSASRSVAETQYF. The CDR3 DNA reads TGCAGTGCTAGTCGCAGCGTAGCAGAGACCCAGTACTTC.

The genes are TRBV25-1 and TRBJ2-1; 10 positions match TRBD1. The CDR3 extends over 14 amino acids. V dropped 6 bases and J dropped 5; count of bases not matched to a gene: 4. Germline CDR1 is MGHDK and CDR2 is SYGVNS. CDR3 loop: CASSGTGDHNEQFF. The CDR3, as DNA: TGTGCCAGCAGCGGGACAGGGGACCACAATGAGCAGTTCTTC.